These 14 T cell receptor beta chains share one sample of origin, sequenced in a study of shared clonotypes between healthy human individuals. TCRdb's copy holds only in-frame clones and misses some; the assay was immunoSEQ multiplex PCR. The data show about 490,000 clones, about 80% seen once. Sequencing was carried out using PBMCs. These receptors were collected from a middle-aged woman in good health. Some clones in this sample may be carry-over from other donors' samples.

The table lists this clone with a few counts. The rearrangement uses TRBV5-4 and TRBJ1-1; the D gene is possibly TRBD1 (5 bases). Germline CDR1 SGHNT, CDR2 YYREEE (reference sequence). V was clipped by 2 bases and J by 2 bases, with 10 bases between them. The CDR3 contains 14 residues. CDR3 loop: CASSFSTANTEAFF. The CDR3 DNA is TGTGCCAGCAGCTTCTCGACAGCTAACACTGAAGCTTTCTTT.

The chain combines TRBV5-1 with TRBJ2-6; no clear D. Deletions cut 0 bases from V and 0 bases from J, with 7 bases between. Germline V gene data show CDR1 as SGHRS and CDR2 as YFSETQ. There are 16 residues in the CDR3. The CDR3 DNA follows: TGCGCCAGCAGCTTGGGGCCAGACTCTGGGGCCAACGTCCTGACTTTC. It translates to CASSLGPDSGANVLTF.

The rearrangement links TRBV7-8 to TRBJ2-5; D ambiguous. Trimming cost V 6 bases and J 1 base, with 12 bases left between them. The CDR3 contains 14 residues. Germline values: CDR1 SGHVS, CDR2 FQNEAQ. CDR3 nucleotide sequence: TGTGCCAGCAGGTCTTGGACCACCCAAGAGACCCAGTACTTC. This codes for CASRSWTTQETQYF.

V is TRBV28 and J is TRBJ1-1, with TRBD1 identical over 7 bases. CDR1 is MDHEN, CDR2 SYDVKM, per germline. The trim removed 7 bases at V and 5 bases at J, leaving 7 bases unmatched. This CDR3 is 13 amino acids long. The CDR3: CASKEGGSTEAFF. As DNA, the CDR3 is TGTGCCAGCAAAGAAGGGGGCTCTACTGAAGCTTTCTTT.

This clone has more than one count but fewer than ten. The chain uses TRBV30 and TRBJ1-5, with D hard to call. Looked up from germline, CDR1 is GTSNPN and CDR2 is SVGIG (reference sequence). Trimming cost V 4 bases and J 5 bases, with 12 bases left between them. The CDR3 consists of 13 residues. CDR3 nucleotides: TGTGCCTGGACCCGGGGAAAAGATCAGCCCCAGCATTTT. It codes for CAWTRGKDQPQHF.

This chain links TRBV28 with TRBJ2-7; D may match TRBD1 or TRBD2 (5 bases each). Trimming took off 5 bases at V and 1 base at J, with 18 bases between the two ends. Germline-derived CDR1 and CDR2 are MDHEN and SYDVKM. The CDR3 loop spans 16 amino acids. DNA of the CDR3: TGTGCCAGCAGTCAGACCGGGACGGCAATTTCCTACGAGCAGTACTTC. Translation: CASSQTGTAISYEQYF.

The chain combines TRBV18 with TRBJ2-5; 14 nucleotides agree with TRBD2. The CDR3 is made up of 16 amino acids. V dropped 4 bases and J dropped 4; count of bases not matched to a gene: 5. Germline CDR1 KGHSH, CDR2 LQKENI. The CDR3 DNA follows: TGTGCCAGCTCACGGGGACTAGCGGGAGTGGGAGAGACCCAGTACTTC. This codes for CASSRGLAGVGETQYF.

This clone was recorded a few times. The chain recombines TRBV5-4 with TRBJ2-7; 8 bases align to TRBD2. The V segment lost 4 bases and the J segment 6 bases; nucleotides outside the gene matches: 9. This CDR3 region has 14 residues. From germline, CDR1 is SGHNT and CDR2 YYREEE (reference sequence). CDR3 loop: CASSPSGSYSEQYF. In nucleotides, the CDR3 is TGTGCCAGCAGCCCAAGCGGGAGCTATTCCGAGCAGTACTTC.

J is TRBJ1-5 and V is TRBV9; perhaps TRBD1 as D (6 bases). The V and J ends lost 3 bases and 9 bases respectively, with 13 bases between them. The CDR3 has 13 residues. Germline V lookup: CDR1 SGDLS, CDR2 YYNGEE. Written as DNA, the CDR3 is TGTGCCAGCAGCGACCGGGACACGGGGCCCCAGCATTTT. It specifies CASSDRDTGPQHF.

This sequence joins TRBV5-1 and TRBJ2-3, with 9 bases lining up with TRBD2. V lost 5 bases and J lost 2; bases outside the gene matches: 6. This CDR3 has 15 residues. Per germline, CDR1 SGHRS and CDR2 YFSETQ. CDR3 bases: TGCGCCAGCAGAGATAGCGGGAGCCCCACAGATACGCAGTATTTT. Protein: CASRDSGSPTDTQYF. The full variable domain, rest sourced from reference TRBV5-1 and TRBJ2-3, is KAGVTQTPRYLIKTRGQQVTLSCSPISGHRSVSWYQQTPGQGLQFLFEYFSETQRNKGNFPGRFSGRQFSNSRSEMNVSTLELGDSALYLCASRDSGSPTDTQYFGPGTRLTVL.

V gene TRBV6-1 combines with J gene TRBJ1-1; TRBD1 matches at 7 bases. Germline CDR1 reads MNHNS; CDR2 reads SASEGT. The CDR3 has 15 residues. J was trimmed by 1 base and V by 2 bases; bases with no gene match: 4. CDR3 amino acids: CASSEYRQGNTEAFF. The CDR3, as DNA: TGTGCCAGCAGTGAATATCGACAGGGGAACACTGAAGCTTTCTTT.

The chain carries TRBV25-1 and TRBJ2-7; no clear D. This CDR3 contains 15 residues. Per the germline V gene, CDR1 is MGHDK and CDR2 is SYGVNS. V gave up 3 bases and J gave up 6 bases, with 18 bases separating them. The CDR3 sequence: CASSDGLGPSGEQYF. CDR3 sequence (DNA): TGTGCCAGCAGTGATGGGTTGGGTCCTTCTGGCGAGCAGTACTTC.

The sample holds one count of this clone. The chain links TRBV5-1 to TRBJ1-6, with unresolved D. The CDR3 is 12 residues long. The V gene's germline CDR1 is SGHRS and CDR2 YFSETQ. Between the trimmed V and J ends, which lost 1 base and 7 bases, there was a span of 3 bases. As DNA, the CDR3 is TGCGCCAGCAGCTTGATCAATTCACCCCTCCACTTT. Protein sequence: CASSLINSPLHF.

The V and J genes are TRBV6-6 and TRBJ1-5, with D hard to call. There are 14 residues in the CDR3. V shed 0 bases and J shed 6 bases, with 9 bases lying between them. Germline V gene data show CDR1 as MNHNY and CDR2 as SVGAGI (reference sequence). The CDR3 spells CASSYSGGGQPQHF. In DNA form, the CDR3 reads TGTGCCAGCAGTTACTCGGGTGGCGGTCAGCCCCAGCATTTT.